This TCR beta chain was obtained from a study of hypomethylating agent response in myelodysplastic syndrome. Germline trimming cut 2 bases from V and 2 bases from J; bases unmatched to any gene: 4. In germline, CDR1 is MNHEY, CDR2 SVGAGI. The CDR3 is 16 amino acids. The data were produced by immunoSEQ multiplex PCR, yet TCRdb's version contains in-frame clones alone and is incomplete. The sample lists under 6,500 clones; 83% were seen once. This clonotype was obtained from a human donor with myelodysplastic syndrome. The specimen was bone marrow, collected before or after starting hypomethylating agent treatment for myelodysplastic syndrome (not recorded which). The V and J genes are TRBV6-5 and TRBJ2-2, with TRBD1 matching 8 bases. CDR3 sequence: CASSYRDRINTGELFF. CDR3 nucleotide sequence: TGTGCCAGCAGTTACCGGGACAGGATTAACACCGGGGAGCTGTTTTTT.